This passage covers 25 T cell receptor beta chains from one sample sequenced in a study of OX40 agonist ivuxolimab in advanced cancers. Profiling relied on immunoSEQ multiplex PCR, and the TCRdb table lists in-frame clones only, not all of them. This table holds tens of thousands of clones, approximately 85% found once. The sample here was CD4+ or CD8+ T cells sorted from blood, taken in a trial of the OX40 agonist ivuxolimab. Every receptor here comes from an adult with an advanced solid tumor such as melanoma, head and neck, liver or kidney cancer.

In this sample, this clone turned up once. This rearrangement joins TRBV6-6 to TRBJ2-5, with D hard to call. Trimming pared 3 bases from V and 9 bases from J, leaving 8 bases between. This CDR3 comprises 11 residues. CDR1 is MNHNY and CDR2 is SVGAGI in the germline V gene (reference sequence). CDR3 protein: CASSYSGAQYF. The CDR3 DNA reads TGTGCCAGCAGTTATAGTGGGGCCCAGTACTTC.

The chain has TRBV27 and TRBJ1-2, with 8 bases that match TRBD1. V lost 1 base, J lost 3 bases, and 10 bases stayed unmatched. The CDR3 sequence is 17 residues long. Germline CDR1 reads MNHEY; CDR2 reads SMNVEV (reference sequence). The CDR3 coding sequence is TGTGCCAGCAGTTTATACCCCCCAGGGGGCGCGGACTATGGCTACACCTTC. Protein: CASSLYPPGGADYGYTF.

The chain recombines TRBV19 with TRBJ1-2; 7 nucleotides line up with TRBD1. The CDR3 contains 13 residues. Germline CDR1 LNHDA, CDR2 SQIVND (reference sequence). V shed 4 bases and J 3 bases; nucleotides not matched to a gene: 2. Here the CDR3 reads CASSRQGDYGYTF. The CDR3 DNA reads as TGTGCCAGTAGTAGACAGGGAGACTATGGCTACACCTTC.

This chain links TRBV11-2 with TRBJ2-7, with a possible D match to TRBD2 (6 bases). V gave up 5 bases and J gave up 0 bases, with 11 bases separating them. The CDR3 has 14 residues. CDR1 is SGHAT, CDR2 FQNNGV, per germline. The CDR3 nucleotides read TGTGCCAGCAGCCGAAAGACTAGCTCCTACGAGCAGTACTTC. Encoded protein: CASSRKTSSYEQYF.

This clone was counted a single time. The chain has TRBV30 and TRBJ2-1; the match to TRBD2 covers 7 bases. Germline V lookup: CDR1 GTSNPN, CDR2 SVGIG (reference sequence). The J segment lost 4 bases and the V segment lost 2 bases, leaving 20 bases of the junction unmatched. There are 19 residues in the CDR3. The CDR3: CAWSRGGGRAVLSYNEQFF. The CDR3 nucleotides read TGTGCCTGGAGTCGAGGTGGTGGGAGGGCCGTTTTATCTTACAATGAGCAGTTCTTC. Full variable domain (remainder filled in from reference TRBV30 and TRBJ2-1): SQTIHQWPATLVQPVGSPLSLECTVEGTSNPNLYWYRQAAGRGLQLLFYSVGIGQISSEVPQNLSASRPQDRQFILSSKKLLLSDSGFYLCAWSRGGGRAVLSYNEQFFGPGTRLTVL.

This chain links TRBV18 with TRBJ1-3; D call uncertain. The CDR3 contains 16 residues. V was trimmed by 2 bases and J by 1 base, leaving 12 bases between them. Germline V gives CDR1 KGHSH, CDR2 LQKENI. CDR3 coding DNA: TGTGCCAGCTCACCAGAGAGTGCCAAGTCTGGAAACACCATATATTTT. As protein: CASSPESAKSGNTIYF.

There are a few counts of this clone. The J gene is TRBJ2-6, the V gene TRBV2, with D hard to call. Trimming shortened V by 6 bases and J by 0 bases, and 3 bases separated the two germline ends. CDR3 length equals 13 residues. Per the germline V gene, CDR1 is SNHLY and CDR2 is FYNNEI. CDR3 coding DNA: TGTGCCAGCAGCCCCTCTGGGGCCAACGTCCTGACTTTC. Its translation is CASSPSGANVLTF.

V gene TRBV7-5 combines with J gene TRBJ1-1. TRBV7-5 is a recognized pseudogene. CDR3 length: 11 residues. The CDR3 loop reads CVRSCDGRAFF. CDR3 DNA sequence: TGTGTCAGAAGCTGTGACGGTCGGGCTTTCTTT.

The chain combines TRBV30 with TRBJ1-1; 7 bases line up with TRBD1. After removal of 5 bases from V and 5 bases from J, the junction contained 5 bases not matched to a gene. CDR1 is GTSNPN, CDR2 SVGIG, per germline (reference sequence). This CDR3 is built from 12 residues. The CDR3 bases are TGTGCCTGGTCAGGGGGGGGGACTGAAGCTTTCTTT. Protein product: CAWSGGGTEAFF.

This chain links TRBV30 with TRBJ2-2; no clear D gene. This CDR3 contains 13 residues. V lost 2 bases and J lost 4, with 8 bases in between. Germline lookup yields CDR1 GTSNPN and CDR2 SVGIG (reference sequence). This chain's CDR3 is CAWSSVFTGELFF. CDR3 in DNA: TGTGCCTGGAGTAGCGTGTTCACCGGGGAGCTGTTTTTT.

The V call is TRBV6-5, the J call TRBJ1-1; D is undetermined. This CDR3 has 15 residues. Trimming took off 0 bases at V and 0 bases at J, with 8 bases between the two ends. CDR1 is MNHEY, CDR2 SVGAGI, per germline. The CDR3 DNA is TGTGCCAGCAGTTACTCATCCAGGATGAACACTGAAGCTTTCTTT. This translates into CASSYSSRMNTEAFF.

This clone was found once. The J gene is TRBJ1-1, the V gene TRBV13, with 7 positions matching TRBD1. After removal of 1 base from V and 3 bases from J, the junction contained 2 bases not matched to a gene. This CDR3 spans 14 amino acids. Germline lookup yields CDR1 PRHDT and CDR2 FYEKMQ (reference sequence). CDR3 coding DNA: TGTGCCAGCAGCTTAGAGGGGGCAGACACTGAAGCTTTCTTT. Translation gives CASSLEGADTEAFF.

The chain recombines TRBV4-3 with TRBJ2-5; TRBD2 matches 9 bases. CDR3 length: 18 residues. V shed 3 bases and J 4 bases; nucleotides not matched to a gene: 15. The V gene's germline CDR1 is LGHNA and CDR2 YSLEER. CDR3 sequence reads: CASSQNPPWAGGRETQYF. The CDR3 bases are TGCGCCAGCAGCCAGAACCCCCCCTGGGCGGGGGGGCGAGAGACCCAGTACTTC.

The gene calls are TRBV4-3 and TRBJ2-1, with 10 bases that match TRBD2. This CDR3 is 15 amino acids long. V lost 5 bases and J lost 7; bases outside the gene matches: 8. CDR1 is LGHNA and CDR2 is YSLEER in the germline V gene. CDR3 nucleotide sequence: TGCGCCAGCAGCGAAGCGGGAGCGGGGGGGAATGAGCAGTTCTTC. Its protein is CASSEAGAGGNEQFF.

V usage is TRBV2 and J usage is TRBJ1-2; a weak D match, TRBD1 (5 bases). Trimming cost V 6 bases and J 4 bases, with 18 bases left between them. This CDR3 spans 15 amino acids. The germline CDR1 and CDR2 sequences are SNHLY and FYNNEI. This chain's CDR3 is CASSTSGAGGYGYTF. CDR3 DNA sequence: TGTGCCAGCAGCACCTCCGGGGCCGGAGGCTATGGCTACACCTTC.

This clone has a single count. This rearrangement joins TRBV2 to TRBJ2-2; the match to TRBD1 covers 7 bases. The CDR3 runs to 14 residues. Germline loops: CDR1 SNHLY, CDR2 FYNNEI. The J segment lost 7 bases and the V segment lost 4 bases, leaving 6 bases of the junction unmatched. The CDR3 loop is CASSVWQGVGELFF. CDR3 bases: TGTGCCAGCAGTGTCTGGCAGGGGGTCGGGGAGCTGTTTTTT.

This chain uses TRBV9 with TRBJ1-2; D not certain. V was pared by 4 bases and J by 6 bases, with 10 bases between. CDR3 length: 12 amino acids. CDR1 and CDR2 (germline): SGDLS, YYNGEE. CDR3 residues: CASSKVRNGYTF. Written as DNA, the CDR3 is TGTGCCAGCAGCAAGGTCCGGAATGGCTACACCTTC.

The CDR3 sequence: CASSHGGTLNYGYTF. Here the CDR3 DNA reads TGTGCCAGCAGCCATGGGGGGACCCTTAACTATGGCTACACCTTC. The chain recombines TRBV27 with TRBJ1-2, with a tentative D call TRBD1 (5 bases). Trimming left V 6 bases short and J 1 base short, with 15 bases between. Germline CDR1 MNHEY, CDR2 SMNVEV (reference sequence). The CDR3 runs 15 residues.

The genes are TRBV28 and TRBJ1-1, with TRBD1 identical over 8 bases. This CDR3 comprises 15 residues. Germline CDR1 is MDHEN and CDR2 is SYDVKM. The junction had 17 bases not matched to a gene; V was cut back by 7 bases and J by 10 bases. The CDR3 DNA follows: TGTGCCAGCATTGTGACAGGGGCCGGGGGGGGAGGAGCTTTCTTT. Its translation: CASIVTGAGGGGAFF.

This chain links TRBV6-1 with TRBJ1-2; 9 bases agree with TRBD1. The CDR3 contains 15 residues. The ends lost 5 bases at V and 6 bases at J; junction bases unmatched: 10. Germline assignment: CDR1 MNHNS and CDR2 SASEGT. CDR3 coding DNA: TGTGCCAGCAGTCCAGGACAGGGGCGATTTCATGGCTACACCTTC. The encoded protein is CASSPGQGRFHGYTF.

This chain links TRBV7-2 with TRBJ2-7, with D perhaps matching TRBD1 (6 bases). The length of the CDR3 is 17 residues. The V and J ends lost 1 base and 2 bases respectively, with 18 bases between them. CDR1 and CDR2 (germline): SGHTA, FQGNSA. DNA for the CDR3: TGTGCCAGCAGCTTAGTTTCCCAACAGGGCAGGGCCTACGAGCAGTACTTC. It specifies CASSLVSQQGRAYEQYF.

In regard to this clone: Other DNA sequences in the same sample also yield this CDR3. This chain links TRBV7-2 with TRBJ2-7; D uncertain. Germline V lookup: CDR1 SGHTA, CDR2 FQGNSA. V was pared by 1 base and J by 0 bases, with 1 base between. The CDR3 covers 12 residues. The CDR3: CASSLGSYEQYF. The CDR3 bases are TGTGCCAGCAGCTTAGGCTCCTACGAGCAGTACTTC.

This clone was detected only once. The rearrangement joins TRBV5-3 to TRBJ1-5; TRBD1 agrees at 10 bases. TRBV5-3 counts as an open reading frame of uncertain function. This CDR3 has 18 residues. The V and J ends lost 4 bases and 4 bases, in that order; junction bases with no gene match: 14. The DNA of the CDR3 is TGTGCCAGAAGCCCAGGACAGGGGGAAGGGTTCCTTAATCAGCCCCAGCATTTT. Its protein product is CARSPGQGEGFLNQPQHF.

This clone was found once. This chain uses TRBV11-2 with TRBJ2-7, with 11 positions matching TRBD2. The trim removed 4 bases at V and 7 bases at J, leaving 9 bases unmatched. Germline lookup yields CDR1 SGHAT and CDR2 FQNNGV. The CDR3 extends over 15 amino acids. In DNA, the CDR3 is TGTGCCAGCAGCTCACTAGCGGGAGACCCGTGGGAGCAGTACTTC. The encoded protein is CASSSLAGDPWEQYF.

J is TRBJ2-7 and V is TRBV7-8; 8 bases map to TRBD1. Germline values: CDR1 SGHVS, CDR2 FQNEAQ. This CDR3 is built from 15 residues. J was trimmed by 1 base and V by 4 bases; bases with no gene match: 6. For the CDR3, the DNA is TGTGCCAGCAGCTCTACAGGGGGGAAATCCTACGAGCAGTACTTC. Translating it yields CASSSTGGKSYEQYF.